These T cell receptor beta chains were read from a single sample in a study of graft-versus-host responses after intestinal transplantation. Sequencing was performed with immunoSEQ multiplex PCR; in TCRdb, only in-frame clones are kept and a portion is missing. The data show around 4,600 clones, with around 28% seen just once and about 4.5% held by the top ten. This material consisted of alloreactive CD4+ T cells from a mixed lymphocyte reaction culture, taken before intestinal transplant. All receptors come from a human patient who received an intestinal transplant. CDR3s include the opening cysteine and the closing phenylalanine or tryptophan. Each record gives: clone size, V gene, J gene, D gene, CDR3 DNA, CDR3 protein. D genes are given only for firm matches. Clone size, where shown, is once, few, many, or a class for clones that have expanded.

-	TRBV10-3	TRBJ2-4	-	TGTGCCATCAGTGAGTGCGGGACCCAACGGAACATTCAGTACTTC	CAISECGTQRNIQYF
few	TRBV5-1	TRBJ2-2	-	TGCGCCAGCAACCCCTCCGGTCTAGCGTCCGGGGAGCTGTTTTTT	CASNPSGLASGELFF
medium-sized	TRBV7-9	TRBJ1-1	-	TGTGCCAGCAGCTTGTATCTGAACGCTGAAGCTTTCTTT	CASSLYLNAEAFF
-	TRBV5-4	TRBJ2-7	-	TGTGCCAGCAGCTTGGCCATGGGGACCTACGAGCAGTACTTC	CASSLAMGTYEQYF
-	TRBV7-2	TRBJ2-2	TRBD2	TGTGCCAGCAGCTTAGTTGTACTAGCGACTACCGCCGGGGAGCTGTTTTTT	CASSLVVLATTAGELFF
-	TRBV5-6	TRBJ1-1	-	TGTGCCAGCAGCGTGGGGGGACCCCTATTGGTCACTGAAGCTTTCTTT	CASSVGGPLLVTEAFF
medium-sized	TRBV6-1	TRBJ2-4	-	TGTGCCAGCAGTGAAGGGGGGCTAGCCAAAAACATTCAGTACTTC	CASSEGGLAKNIQYF
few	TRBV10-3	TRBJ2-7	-	TGTGCCATCAGTGTATCAGAGTACGAGCAGTACTTC	CAISVSEYEQYF
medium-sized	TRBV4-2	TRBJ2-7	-	TGTGCCAGCAGCCAAGATTCTCACAGGGCCTACGAGCAGTACTTC	CASSQDSHRAYEQYF
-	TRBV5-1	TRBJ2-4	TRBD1	TGCGCCAGCAGCTACCGGACAGGGGTGGGGGCCAAAAACATTCAGTACTTC	CASSYRTGVGAKNIQYF
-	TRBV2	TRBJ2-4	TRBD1	TGTGCCAGCAGTCCCAGGGGGCAAAACATTCAGTACTTC	CASSPRGQNIQYF
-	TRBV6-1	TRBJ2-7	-	TGTGCCAGCAGTAAATCACGGAACACCTACGAGCAGTACTTC	CASSKSRNTYEQYF
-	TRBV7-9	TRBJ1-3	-	TGTGCCAGCAGCTTAGGGGTGGCGGCTGGAAACACCATATATTTT	CASSLGVAAGNTIYF
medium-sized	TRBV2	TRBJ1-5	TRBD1	TGTGCCAGCAGCCTCGGGACAGGACCCCAGCATTTT	CASSLGTGPQHF
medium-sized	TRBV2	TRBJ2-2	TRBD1	TGTGCCAGCAGTACGACAAGACAGGGAAGGACCGGGGAGCTGTTTTTT	CASSTTRQGRTGELFF
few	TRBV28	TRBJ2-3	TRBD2	TGTGCCAGCAGCCCTAGCGGGAGGCCTTTTAGCACAGATACGCAGTATTTT	CASSPSGRPFSTDTQYF
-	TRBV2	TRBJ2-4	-	TGTGCCAGCAGGCGACCGGGGGCTGGGGGGAACATTCAGTACTTC	CASRRPGAGGNIQYF